This TCR beta chain was obtained from a study of blood T cells in healthy people across ages. Study-wide results and caveats: Because sorting was not performed, PBMCs prevented conclusive naive versus antigen-experienced comparison.

In germline, CDR1 is MNHEY, CDR2 SVGEGT. V lost 0 bases to trimming and J lost 4 bases; unmatched junction nucleotides: 3. The CDR3 sequence is 16 residues long. The authors ran a second PCR of roughly 6 to 11 cycles using a sample-barcoded 5' primer and a J-beta primer mix. Each CDR3 protein gets one entry after TCRdb re-called the 5' RACE reads with MiXCR. This sample has around 1,900,000 distinct CDR3 sequences, with roughly two fifths found just once. In the case of this clonotype: Its antigen is not identified.

The TCR comes from a human donor in good health. This chain links TRBV6-2 or TRBV6-3 with TRBJ1-5, with TRBD1 matching 10 bases. Sequences were obtained from blood. This CDR3 reads CASSYSGTGVNQPQHF. As DNA, the CDR3 is TGTGCCAGCAGTTACTCCGGGACAGGGGTTAATCAGCCCCAGCATTTT.